Below, 16 T cell receptor beta chains from the same sample are listed, as sequenced in a study of glioma-infiltrating T cells. TCR alpha and beta CDR3 regions were amplified from RNA using iRepertoire nested multiplex PCR. A single record per CDR3 protein comes from TCRdb applying MiXCR to the multiplex PCR reads. Here the sample spans about 130,000 distinct CDR3 sequences, around 25% being singletons. The source material was glioma tissue, nonneoplastic brain tissue, or PBMCs (not recorded which). These receptors originate from a human donor with low-grade glioma or glioblastoma, undergoing nonglioma brain surgery, or in good health (not recorded which).

The chain combines TRBV6-4 with TRBJ2-7; the D gene is possibly TRBD1 (5 bases). Germline CDR1 MRHNA, CDR2 SNTAGT. V was cut by 3 bases and J by 3 bases, with 15 bases left in between. The CDR3 is 15 residues long. Here the CDR3 reads CASSEGDSAFYEQYV. The CDR3 nucleotides are TGTGCCAGCAGTGAAGGTGACAGTGCCTTCTACGAGCAGTACGTC.

The chain has TRBV2 and TRBJ1-5; D is unresolved. Trimming left V 0 bases short and J 7 bases short, with 10 bases between. The CDR3 length is 14 residues. Germline V gene sequence: CDR1 SNHLY, CDR2 FYNNEI. This CDR3 reads CASSEAPSWQPQHF. The CDR3 coding sequence is TGTGCCAGCAGTGAAGCCCCTTCGTGGCAGCCCCAGCATTTT.

This clonotype was recorded a few times. The CDR3 DNA follows: TGCGCCAGCAGCCAAGATGGGAAACTAGCGGGGCAAGAGACCCAGTACTTC. Amino acid sequence: CASSQDGKLAGQETQYF. The chain uses TRBV4-1 and TRBJ2-5; 10 bases are shared with TRBD2. Germline assignment: CDR1 MGHRA and CDR2 YSYEKL. The CDR3 totals 17 residues. Trimming took 0 bases from V and 2 from J; bases not matched to a gene: 6.

This clonotype was counted ten times or more. The rearrangement links TRBV7-2 to TRBJ2-6; D might be TRBD1 (6 bases). This CDR3 is 18 amino acids long. Trimming cost V 0 bases and J 0 bases, with 12 bases left between them. Germline values: CDR1 SGHTA, CDR2 FQGNSA. The CDR3 region has the DNA TGTGCCAGCAGCTTAGCGCCGGGACAAAGCTCTGGGGCCAACGTCCTGACTTTC. Protein: CASSLAPGQSSGANVLTF.

The rearrangement uses TRBV6-1 and TRBJ1-2; possibly TRBD1 for D (6 bases). This CDR3 spans 16 amino acids. Germline V gene sequence: CDR1 MNHNS, CDR2 SASEGT. V gave up 5 bases and J gave up 4 bases, with 20 bases separating them. CDR3 DNA: TGTGCCAGCAGTTCCAGAGGGGGAGGACAAGTCTATGGCTACACCTTC. As protein: CASSSRGGGQVYGYTF.

J is TRBJ2-1 and V is TRBV7-2; D may be TRBD2 (6 bases). This CDR3 is built from 18 residues. V was pared by 1 base and J by 3 bases, with 19 bases between. Germline V gene data show CDR1 as SGHTA and CDR2 as FQGNSA. Here the CDR3 DNA reads TGTGCCAGCAGCTTAGATAGACTAGAAAGACCAAACTACAATGAGCAGTTCTTC. Translating it yields CASSLDRLERPNYNEQFF.

This clonotype appeared a few times. The chain joins TRBV27 to TRBJ1-6, with D hard to call. With 5 bases removed from V and 7 bases from J, the gap between germline ends came to 12 bases. Germline CDR1 and CDR2: MNHEY and SMNVEV (reference sequence). The CDR3 is 14 amino acids. This chain's CDR3 is CASSPRRQNSPLHF. CDR3 coding DNA: TGTGCCAGCAGTCCCCGACGGCAAAATTCACCCCTCCACTTT.

V gene TRBV7-8 combines with J gene TRBJ2-5; no definite D call. Deletions cut 4 bases from V and 3 bases from J, with 12 bases between. Germline values: CDR1 SGHVS, CDR2 FQNEAQ. The CDR3 extends over 14 amino acids. The CDR3 spells CASSSSGHEETQYF. For the CDR3, the DNA is TGTGCCAGCAGCTCCTCGGGCCACGAAGAGACCCAGTACTTC.

Here the CDR3 reads CASSLGPQGANTGELFF. The DNA of the CDR3 is TGCGCCAGCAGCCTAGGTCCACAGGGGGCTAACACCGGGGAGCTGTTTTTT. This sequence joins TRBV5-1 and TRBJ2-2; 9 nucleotides match TRBD1. CDR3 length equals 17 residues. CDR1 is SGHRS and CDR2 is YFSETQ in the germline V gene. V was pared by 4 bases and J by 2 bases, with 9 bases of the junction left unmatched. The full variable domain, its missing parts supplied by reference TRBV5-1 and TRBJ2-2, is KAGVTQTPRYLIKTRGQQVTLSCSPISGHRSVSWYQQTPGQGLQFLFEYFSETQRNKGNFPGRFSGRQFSNSRSEMNVSTLELGDSALYLCASSLGPQGANTGELFFGEGSRLTVL.

A single count supports this clonotype. Germline is not matched at one junction end, which may reflect a read error. The chain recombines TRBV2 with TRBJ1-1; 7 bases map to TRBD1. Germline CDR1 and CDR2: SNHLY and FYNNEI. This CDR3 is 14 amino acids long. CDR3 nucleotides: TGTGCCAGCCTAAGGGGGCAGGGAAGCACTGAAGCTTTATTT. Its protein product is CASLRGQGSTEALF.

This chain uses TRBV2 with TRBJ2-1; possible D gene TRBD2, 6 bases. Germline lookup yields CDR1 SNHLY and CDR2 FYNNEI. The CDR3 is made up of 15 amino acids. The V end lost 8 bases, the J end lost 2 bases, and 16 bases lay between the germline ends. CDR3 sequence: CASQPRGETYNEQFF. Written as DNA, the CDR3 is TGTGCCAGCCAGCCCCGCGGGGAAACCTACAATGAGCAGTTCTTC. Together with reference TRBV2 and TRBJ2-1, the CDR3 gives the full variable domain: EPEVTQTPSHQVTQMGQEVILRCVPISNHLYFYWYRQILGQKVEFLVSFYNNEISEKSEIFDDQFSVERPDGSNFTLKIRSTKLEDSAMYFCASQPRGETYNEQFFGPGTRLTVL.

This rearrangement joins TRBV2 to TRBJ1-6, with D unresolved. The CDR3 length is 14 residues. Germline CDR1 SNHLY, CDR2 FYNNEI. V was shortened by 3 bases and J by 9 bases, with 12 bases between the two germline ends. The CDR3: CASSDWGNSSPLHF. As DNA, the CDR3 is TGTGCCAGCAGTGATTGGGGTAATAGTTCACCCCTCCACTTT.

This clonotype was detected a few times. This chain joins TRBV4-1 and TRBJ2-3; D call uncertain. The CDR3 extends over 15 amino acids. Germline V gives CDR1 MGHRA, CDR2 YSYEKL. Trimming removed 2 bases at V and 5 bases at J, with 14 bases between. In DNA form, the CDR3 reads TGCGCCAGCAGCCAAAGGCTGATCGGTGAAGATACGCAGTATTTT. Residues: CASSQRLIGEDTQYF.

This clonotype turned up a few times. The rearrangement joins TRBV6-1 to TRBJ2-3; 11 bases fit TRBD1. Germline loops: CDR1 MNHNS, CDR2 SASEGT. Trimming took 5 bases from V and 6 from J; bases not matched to a gene: 7. The CDR3 runs to 15 residues. The CDR3 sequence: CASSPRTGGVDTQYF. Here the CDR3 DNA reads TGTGCCAGCAGTCCCAGGACAGGGGGCGTGGATACGCAGTATTTT.

This clonotype was recorded many times. CDR3 coding DNA: TGTGCCAGCAGTGAGGGAAGGGGTGGAAATTCACCCCTCCACTTT. Its protein is CASSEGRGGNSPLHF. The V gene is TRBV25-1, the J gene TRBJ1-6, with a weak D call TRBD1 (5 bases). The CDR3 is 15 residues long. V lost 3 bases, J lost 7 bases, and 13 bases lay in between. Germline lookup yields CDR1 MGHDK and CDR2 SYGVNS.

This clonotype showed up many times. This chain connects TRBV6-1 to TRBJ2-7; D is perhaps TRBD2 (6 bases). Germline-derived CDR1 and CDR2 are MNHNS and SASEGT. V lost 6 bases and J 3 bases, leaving 15 bases between the germline ends. This CDR3 has 14 residues. CDR3 in DNA: TGTGCCAGCAGACCCCCGGGACTTATCTACGAGCAGTACGTC. Translating gives CASRPPGLIYEQYV.